The TCR beta chain described here comes from a study of blood T cell repertoires in COVID-19. Data came from immunoSEQ multiplex PCR; TCRdb stores just in-frame clones and leaves some out. The sample shows roughly 200,000 clones, approximately 83% of them seen only once. Material for sequencing was peripheral blood. The TCR comes from a human donor with active or convalescent COVID-19. The donor label of this sample is uncertain.

The CDR3 DNA is TGTGCCAGCAGTTTAGCTGGGGCAGGGTCACATGAAGCTTTCTTT. It yields the protein CASSLAGAGSHEAFF. This sequence joins TRBV28 and TRBJ1-1; TRBD1 might be the D (5 bases). There are 15 residues in the CDR3. The V end was cut by 2 bases, the J end by 7 bases, with 17 bases between. Germline V gene data show CDR1 as MDHEN and CDR2 as SYDVKM.